This T cell receptor beta chain is drawn from a study of beta chain bispecific antibodies for T cell cancers. T cells were expanded from blood mononuclear cells for 2 to 4 days with anti-CD3 OKT3 or CD3/CD28 beads. General study findings and limits: Most targeted TRBV signal came from the leukemia cell line cells, not normal T cells.

Losses at the gene ends were 1 base for V and 4 bases for J; bases not matched to a gene: 12. The CDR3 length is 18 residues. The germline CDR1 and CDR2 sequences are MGHRA and YSYEKL. This clonotype showed up many times. The antigen is undetermined. Each CDR3 protein gets one entry after TCRdb re-called the 5' RACE reads with MiXCR. The table shows some 21,000 distinct CDR3 sequences, with over 2% occurring only once. The sequenced sample consisted of healthy donor T cells cultured with leukemia cells. The V call is TRBV4-1, the J call TRBJ2-2, with TRBD1 matching 7 bases. This TCR was sampled from a human donor in good health. Some clones in this sample may be carry-over from other donors' samples. This CDR3 reads CASSQVVARQGFTGELFF. The CDR3 nucleotides are TGCGCCAGCAGCCAAGTCGTGGCGAGACAGGGATTCACCGGGGAGCTGTTTTTT.